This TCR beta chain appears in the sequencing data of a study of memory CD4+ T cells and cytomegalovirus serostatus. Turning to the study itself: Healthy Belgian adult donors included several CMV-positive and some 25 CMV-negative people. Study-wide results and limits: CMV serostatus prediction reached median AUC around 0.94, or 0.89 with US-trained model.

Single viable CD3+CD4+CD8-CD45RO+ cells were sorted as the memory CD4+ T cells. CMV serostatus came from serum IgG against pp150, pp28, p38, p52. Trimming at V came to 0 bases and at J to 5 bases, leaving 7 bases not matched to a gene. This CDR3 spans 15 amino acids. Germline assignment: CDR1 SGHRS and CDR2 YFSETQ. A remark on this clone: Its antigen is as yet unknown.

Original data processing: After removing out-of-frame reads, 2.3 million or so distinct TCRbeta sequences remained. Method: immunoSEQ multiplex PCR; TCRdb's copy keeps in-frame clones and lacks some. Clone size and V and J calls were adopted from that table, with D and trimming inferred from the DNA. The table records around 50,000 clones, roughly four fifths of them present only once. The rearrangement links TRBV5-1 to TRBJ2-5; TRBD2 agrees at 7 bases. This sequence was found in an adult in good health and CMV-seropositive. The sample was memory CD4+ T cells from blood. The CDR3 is CASSLGTSGRETQYF. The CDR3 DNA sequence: TGCGCCAGCAGCTTGGGGACTAGTGGGCGGGAGACCCAGTACTTC.